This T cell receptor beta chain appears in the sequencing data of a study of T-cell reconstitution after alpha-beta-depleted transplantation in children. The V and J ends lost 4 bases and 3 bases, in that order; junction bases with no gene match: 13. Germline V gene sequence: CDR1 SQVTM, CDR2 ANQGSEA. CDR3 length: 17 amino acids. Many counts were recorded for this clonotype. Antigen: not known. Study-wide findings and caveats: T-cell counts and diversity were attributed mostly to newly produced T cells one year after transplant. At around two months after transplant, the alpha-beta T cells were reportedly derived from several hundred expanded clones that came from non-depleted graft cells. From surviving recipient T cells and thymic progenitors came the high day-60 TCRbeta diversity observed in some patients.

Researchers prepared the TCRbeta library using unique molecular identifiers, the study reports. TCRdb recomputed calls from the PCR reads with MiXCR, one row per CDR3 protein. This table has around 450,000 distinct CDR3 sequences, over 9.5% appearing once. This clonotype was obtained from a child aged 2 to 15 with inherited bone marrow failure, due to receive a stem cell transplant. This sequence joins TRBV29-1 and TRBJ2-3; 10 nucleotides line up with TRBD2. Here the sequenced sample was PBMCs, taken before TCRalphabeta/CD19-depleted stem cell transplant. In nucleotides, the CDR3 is TGCAGCGTTGGCCCGACAGCGGGAGGGCCATGGACAGATACGCAGTATTTT. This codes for CSVGPTAGGPWTDTQYF.